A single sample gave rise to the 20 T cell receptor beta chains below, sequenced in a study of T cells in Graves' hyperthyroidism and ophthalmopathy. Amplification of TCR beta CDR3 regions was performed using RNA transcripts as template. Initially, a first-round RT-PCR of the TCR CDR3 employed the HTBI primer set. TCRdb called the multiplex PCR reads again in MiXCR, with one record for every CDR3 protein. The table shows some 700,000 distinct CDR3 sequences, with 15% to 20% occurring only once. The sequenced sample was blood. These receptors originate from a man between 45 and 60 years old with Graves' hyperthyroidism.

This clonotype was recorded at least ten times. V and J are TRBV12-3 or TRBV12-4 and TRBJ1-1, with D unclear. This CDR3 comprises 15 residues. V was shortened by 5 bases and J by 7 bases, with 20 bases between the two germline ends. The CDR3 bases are TGTGCCAGCAGTAGTCTGGGTATGGGCCAAGTTGAAGCTTTCTTT. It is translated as CASSSLGMGQVEAFF.

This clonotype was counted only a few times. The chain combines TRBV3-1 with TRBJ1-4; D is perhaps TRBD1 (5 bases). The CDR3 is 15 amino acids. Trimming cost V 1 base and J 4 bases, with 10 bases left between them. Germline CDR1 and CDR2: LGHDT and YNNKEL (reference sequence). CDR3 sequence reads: CASSQGGAGNEKLFF. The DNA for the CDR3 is TGTGCCAGCAGCCAAGGGGGCGCGGGTAATGAAAAACTGTTTTTT.

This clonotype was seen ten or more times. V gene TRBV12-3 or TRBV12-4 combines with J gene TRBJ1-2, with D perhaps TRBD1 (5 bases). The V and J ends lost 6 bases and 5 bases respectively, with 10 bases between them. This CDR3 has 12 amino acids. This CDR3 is CASRQGEYGYTF. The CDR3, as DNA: TGTGCCAGCAGGCAGGGAGAGTATGGCTACACCTTC.

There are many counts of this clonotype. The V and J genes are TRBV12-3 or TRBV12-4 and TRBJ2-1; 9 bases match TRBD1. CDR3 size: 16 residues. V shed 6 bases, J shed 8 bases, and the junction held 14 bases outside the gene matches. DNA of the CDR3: TGTGCCAGCAGCACCTATACGGGACAGGGTTCCGATGAGCAGTTCTTC. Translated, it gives CASSTYTGQGSDEQFF.

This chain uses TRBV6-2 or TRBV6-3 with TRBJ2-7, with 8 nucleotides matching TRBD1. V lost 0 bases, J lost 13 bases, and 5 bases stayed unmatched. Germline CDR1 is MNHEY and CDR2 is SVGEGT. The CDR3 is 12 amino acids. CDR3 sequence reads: CASSYSRDRHYF. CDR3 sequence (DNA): TGTGCCAGCAGTTACTCTCGGGACAGGCATTACTTC.

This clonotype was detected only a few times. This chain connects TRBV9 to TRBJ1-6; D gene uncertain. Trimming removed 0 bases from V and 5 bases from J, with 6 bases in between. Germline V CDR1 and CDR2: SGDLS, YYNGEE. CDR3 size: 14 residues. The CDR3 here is CASSVVWDNSPLHF. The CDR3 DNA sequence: TGTGCCAGCAGCGTAGTTTGGGATAATTCACCCCTCCACTTT.

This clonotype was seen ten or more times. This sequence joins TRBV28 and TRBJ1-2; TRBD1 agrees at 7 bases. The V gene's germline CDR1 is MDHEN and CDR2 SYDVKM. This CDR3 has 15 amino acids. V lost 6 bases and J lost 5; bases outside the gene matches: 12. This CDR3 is CASSERDSGLYGYTF. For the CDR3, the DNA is TGTGCCAGCAGCGAAAGGGACAGTGGACTTTATGGCTACACCTTC.

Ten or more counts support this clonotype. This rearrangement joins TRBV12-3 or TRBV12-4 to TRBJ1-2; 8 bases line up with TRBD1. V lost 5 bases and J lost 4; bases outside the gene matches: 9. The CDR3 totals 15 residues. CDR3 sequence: CASSVVDRGGYGYTF. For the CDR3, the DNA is TGTGCCAGCAGTGTCGTTGACAGGGGCGGCTATGGCTACACCTTC.

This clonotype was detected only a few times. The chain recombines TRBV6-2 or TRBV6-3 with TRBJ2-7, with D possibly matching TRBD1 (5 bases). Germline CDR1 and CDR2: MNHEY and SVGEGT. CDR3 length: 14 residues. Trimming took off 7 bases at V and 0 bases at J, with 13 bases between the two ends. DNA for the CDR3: TGTGCCAGCACCCCGACAGTCCTCTCCTACGAGCAGTACTTC. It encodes CASTPTVLSYEQYF.

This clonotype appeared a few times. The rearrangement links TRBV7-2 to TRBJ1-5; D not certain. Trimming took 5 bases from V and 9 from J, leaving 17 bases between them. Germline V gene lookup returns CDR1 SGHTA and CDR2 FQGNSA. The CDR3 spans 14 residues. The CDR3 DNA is TGTGCCAGCAGCCCCGGGTCCCGTTTGAGGCCCCAGCATTTT. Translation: CASSPGSRLRPQHF.

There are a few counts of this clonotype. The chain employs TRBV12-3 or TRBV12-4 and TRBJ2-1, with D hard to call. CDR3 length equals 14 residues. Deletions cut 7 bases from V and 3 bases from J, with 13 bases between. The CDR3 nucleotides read TGTGCCAGCACCCCGAGCAGCAGCTACAATGAGCAGTTCTTC. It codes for CASTPSSSYNEQFF.

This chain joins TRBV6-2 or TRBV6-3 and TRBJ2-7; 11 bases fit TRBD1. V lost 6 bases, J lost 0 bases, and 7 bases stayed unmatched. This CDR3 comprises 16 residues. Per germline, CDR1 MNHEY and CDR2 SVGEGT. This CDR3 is CASRPPGTGGSYEQYF. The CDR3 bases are TGTGCCAGCAGGCCACCCGGGACAGGGGGCTCCTACGAGCAGTACTTC.

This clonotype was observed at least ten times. CDR3 in DNA: TGCAGTGCTAACGGGGCGCACTCGAGCTCCTATAATTCACCCCTCCACTTT. Translation: CSANGAHSSSYNSPLHF. V usage is TRBV20-1 and J usage is TRBJ1-6, with TRBD1 as a possible D gene (5 bases). The germline gives CDR1 DFQATT, CDR2 SNEGSKA (reference sequence). The CDR3 covers 17 residues. V shed 4 bases and J shed 0 bases, with 16 bases lying between them.

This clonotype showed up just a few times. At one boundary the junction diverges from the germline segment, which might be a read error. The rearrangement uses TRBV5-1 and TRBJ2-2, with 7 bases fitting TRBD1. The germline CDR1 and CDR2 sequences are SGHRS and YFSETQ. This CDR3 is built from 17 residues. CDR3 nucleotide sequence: TGCGCCAGCAGCTCTGGAGCAGGGGGTATTTACACCGGGGAGCTGGTTTTT. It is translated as CASSSGAGGIYTGELVF.

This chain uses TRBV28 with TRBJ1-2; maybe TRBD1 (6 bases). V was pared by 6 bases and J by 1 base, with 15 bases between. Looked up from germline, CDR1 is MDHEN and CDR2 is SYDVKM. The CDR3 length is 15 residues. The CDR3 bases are TGTGCCAGCAGATCGGCGGGGGCCAGTAACTATGGCTACACCTTC. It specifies CASRSAGASNYGYTF.

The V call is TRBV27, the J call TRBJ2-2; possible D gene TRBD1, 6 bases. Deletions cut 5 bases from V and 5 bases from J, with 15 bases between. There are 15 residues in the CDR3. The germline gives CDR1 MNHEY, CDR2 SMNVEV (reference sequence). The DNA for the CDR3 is TGTGCCAGCAGTACCTCGACAGGAGGTACCGGGGAGCTGTTTTTT. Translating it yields CASSTSTGGTGELFF.

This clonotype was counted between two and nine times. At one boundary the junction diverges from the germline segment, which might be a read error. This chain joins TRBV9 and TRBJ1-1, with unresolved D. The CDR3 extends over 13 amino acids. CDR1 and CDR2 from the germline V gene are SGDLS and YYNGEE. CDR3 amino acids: CANSMNSYTEAFF. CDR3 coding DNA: TGTGCCAACAGCATGAACAGTTACACTGAAGCTTTCTTT. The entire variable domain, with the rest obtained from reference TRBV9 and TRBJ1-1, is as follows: DSGVTQTPKHLITATGQRVTLRCSPRSGDLSVYWYQQSLDQGLQFLIQYYNGEERAKGNILERFSAQQFPDLHSELNLSSLELGDSALYFCANSMNSYTEAFFGQGTRLTVV.

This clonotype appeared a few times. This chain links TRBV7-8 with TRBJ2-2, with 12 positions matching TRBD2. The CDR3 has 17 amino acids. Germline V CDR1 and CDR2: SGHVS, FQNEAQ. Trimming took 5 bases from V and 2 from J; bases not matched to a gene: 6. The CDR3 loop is CASSLRLAGANTGELFF. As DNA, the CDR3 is TGTGCCAGCAGCCTTCGACTAGCGGGAGCAAACACCGGGGAGCTGTTTTTT.

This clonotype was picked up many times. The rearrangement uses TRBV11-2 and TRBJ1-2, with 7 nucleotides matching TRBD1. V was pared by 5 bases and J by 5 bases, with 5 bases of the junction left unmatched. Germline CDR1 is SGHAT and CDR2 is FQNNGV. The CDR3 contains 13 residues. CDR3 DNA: TGTGCCAGCAGCACCAGGGGGGGGTATGGCTACACCTTC. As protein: CASSTRGGYGYTF.

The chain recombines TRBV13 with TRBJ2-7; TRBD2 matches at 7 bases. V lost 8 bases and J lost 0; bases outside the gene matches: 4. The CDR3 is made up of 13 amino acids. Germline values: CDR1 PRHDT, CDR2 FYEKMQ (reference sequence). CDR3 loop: CASGIAGSYEQYF. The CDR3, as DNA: TGTGCCAGCGGTATAGCGGGCTCCTACGAGCAGTACTTC. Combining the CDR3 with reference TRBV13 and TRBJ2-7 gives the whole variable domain AAGVIQSPRHLIKEKRETATLKCYPIPRHDTVYWYQQGPGQDPQFLISFYEKMQSDKGSIPDRFSAQQFSDYHSELNMSSLELGDSALYFCASGIAGSYEQYFGPGTRLTVT.